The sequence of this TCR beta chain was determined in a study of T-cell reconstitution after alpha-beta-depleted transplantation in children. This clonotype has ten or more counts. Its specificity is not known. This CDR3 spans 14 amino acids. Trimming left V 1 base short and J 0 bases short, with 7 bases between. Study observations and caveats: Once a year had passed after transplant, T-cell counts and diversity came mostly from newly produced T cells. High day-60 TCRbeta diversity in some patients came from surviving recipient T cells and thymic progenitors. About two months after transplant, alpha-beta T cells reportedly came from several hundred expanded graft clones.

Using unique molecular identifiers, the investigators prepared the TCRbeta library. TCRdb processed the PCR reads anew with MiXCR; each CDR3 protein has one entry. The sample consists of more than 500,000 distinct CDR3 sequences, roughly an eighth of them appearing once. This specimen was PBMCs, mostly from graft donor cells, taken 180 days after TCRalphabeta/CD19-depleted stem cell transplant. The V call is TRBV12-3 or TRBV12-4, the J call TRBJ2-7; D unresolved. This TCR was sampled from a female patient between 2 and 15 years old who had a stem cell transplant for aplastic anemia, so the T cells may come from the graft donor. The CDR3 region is CASSLGVASYEQYF. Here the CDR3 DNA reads TGTGCCAGCAGTTTAGGGGTCGCCTCCTACGAGCAGTACTTC.